The sequence of this TCR beta chain was determined in a study of T cell responses to AZD1222 COVID-19 vaccine. The overall study: Timing groups of about 4 and about 12 weeks for second doses were pooled. Whole-study findings and limits: There were mostly white British donors and more females than males, and clonal diversity was possibly underestimated. Spike was spanned by vaccine-associated CD4 TCRs, which were dominant at 160-218 and 743-854.

Measured with immunoSEQ multiplex PCR; TCRdb has only the in-frame clones, and not every one. Of about 56,000 clones in the sample, 80% to 90% were seen once. A word on this clone: Its antigen is unknown.

V lost 6 bases and J 11 bases, leaving 20 bases between the germline ends. Per germline, CDR1 MDHEN and CDR2 SYDVKM. This CDR3 region has 14 residues. This sequence originates from an adult in good health. V is TRBV28 and J is TRBJ1-5; D not certain. The source was peripheral blood, collected on day 0 of AZD1222 vaccination. CDR3 DNA sequence: TGTGCCAGCAGCCCGAGGACGCGAGCACATGCCCAGCATTTT. Encoded protein: CASSPRTRAHAQHF.